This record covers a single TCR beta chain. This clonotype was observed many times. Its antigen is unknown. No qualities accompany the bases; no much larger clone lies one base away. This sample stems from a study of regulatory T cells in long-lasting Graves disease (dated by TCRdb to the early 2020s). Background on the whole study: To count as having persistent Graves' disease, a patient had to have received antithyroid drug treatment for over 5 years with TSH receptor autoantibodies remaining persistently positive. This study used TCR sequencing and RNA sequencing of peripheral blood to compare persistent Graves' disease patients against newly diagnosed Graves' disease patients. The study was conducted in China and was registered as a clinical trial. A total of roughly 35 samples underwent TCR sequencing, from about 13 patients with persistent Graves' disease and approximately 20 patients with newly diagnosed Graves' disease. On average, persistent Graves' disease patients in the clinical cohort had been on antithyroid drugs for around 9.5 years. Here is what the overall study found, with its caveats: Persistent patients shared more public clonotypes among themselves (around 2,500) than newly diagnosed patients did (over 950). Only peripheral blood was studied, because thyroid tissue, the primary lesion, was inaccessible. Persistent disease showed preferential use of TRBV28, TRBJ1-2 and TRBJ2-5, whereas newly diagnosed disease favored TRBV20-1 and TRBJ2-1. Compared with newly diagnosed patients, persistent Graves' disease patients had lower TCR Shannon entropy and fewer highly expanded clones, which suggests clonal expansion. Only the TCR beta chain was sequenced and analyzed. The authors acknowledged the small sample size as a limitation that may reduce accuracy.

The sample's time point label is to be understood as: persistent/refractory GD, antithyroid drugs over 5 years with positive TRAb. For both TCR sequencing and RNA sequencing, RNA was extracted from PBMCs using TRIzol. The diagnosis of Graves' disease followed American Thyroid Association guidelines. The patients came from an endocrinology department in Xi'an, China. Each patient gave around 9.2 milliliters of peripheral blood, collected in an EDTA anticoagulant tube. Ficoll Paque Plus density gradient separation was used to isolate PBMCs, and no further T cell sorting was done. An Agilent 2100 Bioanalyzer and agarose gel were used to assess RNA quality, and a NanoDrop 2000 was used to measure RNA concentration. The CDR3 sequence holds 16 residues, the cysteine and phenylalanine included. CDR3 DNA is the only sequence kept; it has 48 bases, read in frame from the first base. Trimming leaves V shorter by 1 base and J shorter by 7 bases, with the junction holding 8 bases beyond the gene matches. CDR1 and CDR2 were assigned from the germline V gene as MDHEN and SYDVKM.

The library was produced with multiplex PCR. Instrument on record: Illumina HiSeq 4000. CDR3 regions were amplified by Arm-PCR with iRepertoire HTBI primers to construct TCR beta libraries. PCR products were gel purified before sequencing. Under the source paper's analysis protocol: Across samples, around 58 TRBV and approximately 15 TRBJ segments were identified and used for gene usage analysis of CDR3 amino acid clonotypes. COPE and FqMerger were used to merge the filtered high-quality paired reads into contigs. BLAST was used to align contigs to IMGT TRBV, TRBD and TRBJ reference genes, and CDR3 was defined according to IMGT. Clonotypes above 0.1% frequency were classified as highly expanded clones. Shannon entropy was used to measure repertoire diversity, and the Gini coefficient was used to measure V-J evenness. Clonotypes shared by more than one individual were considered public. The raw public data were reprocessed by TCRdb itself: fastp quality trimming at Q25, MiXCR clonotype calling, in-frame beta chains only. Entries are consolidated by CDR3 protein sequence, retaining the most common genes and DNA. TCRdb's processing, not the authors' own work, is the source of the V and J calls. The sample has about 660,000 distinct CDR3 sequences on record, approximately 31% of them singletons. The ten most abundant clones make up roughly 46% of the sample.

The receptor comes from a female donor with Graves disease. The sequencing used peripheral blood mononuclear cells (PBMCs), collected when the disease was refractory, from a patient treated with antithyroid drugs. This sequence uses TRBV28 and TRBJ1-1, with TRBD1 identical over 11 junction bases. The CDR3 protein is CASSLFSGQGAVEAFF. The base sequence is TGTGCCAGCAGTTTATTTTCCGGACAGGGGGCAGTTGAAGCTTTCTTT.